This TCR beta chain was captured in a study of T-cell reconstitution after alpha-beta-depleted transplantation in children. V lost 9 bases and J lost 5, with 10 bases in between. From germline, CDR1 is KGHDR and CDR2 SFDVKD. The CDR3 totals 11 residues. Study-level findings and limits: After one year, T-cell counts and TCRbeta diversity mostly came from new T cells. There were some patients whose high TCRbeta diversity at day 60 came from surviving recipient T cells and thymic progenitors. In patients about two months after transplant, alpha-beta T cells reportedly arose from several hundred expanded graft clones.

This clonotype was seen more than once but under ten times. The antigen is undetermined. Library preparation (for TCRbeta) was performed with unique molecular identifiers. TCRdb reprocessed the PCR reads with MiXCR, giving one entry per CDR3 protein. The sample consists of hundreds of thousands of distinct CDR3 sequences, around 13% of them appearing once. Sample: PBMCs, taken before TCRalphabeta/CD19-depleted stem cell transplant. This TCR was recovered from a girl aged 2 to 10 with congenital amegakaryocytic thrombocytopenia, due to receive a stem cell transplant. This chain joins TRBV24-1 and TRBJ2-7, with D possibly being TRBD1 or TRBD2 (5 bases each). The CDR3 loop is CATAQGDEQYF. Here the CDR3 DNA reads TGTGCCACCGCCCAGGGAGACGAGCAGTACTTC.